This T cell receptor (beta chain) came from a study of blood T cell repertoires in COVID-19. The overall study: The analysed material was cDNA or gDNA that came from T cells, B-cell-depleted T cells, or PBMCs.

Patients at the Seattle site were enrolled during active infection and followed longitudinally. As handled by the study authors: Reference gene primer amplification yielded estimated nucleated cell counts. TCRdb's table, derived via immunoSEQ multiplex PCR, lists solely in-frame clones and lacks some. V and J calls and clone size are given by that table; D and trimming were obtained from the DNA. The sample lists nearly 300,000 clones, roughly 80% occurring once. The CDR3 is 11 residues long. V lost 11 bases, J lost 2 bases, and 10 bases lay in between. Germline V CDR1 and CDR2: MNHEY, SVGAGI. This chain links TRBV6-5 with TRBJ2-7, with D possibly being TRBD2 (6 bases). The material sequenced was peripheral blood. The receptor was derived from a human donor with COVID-19, enrolled during active disease. The donor label of this sample is uncertain. This chain's CDR3 is CAVTGAYEQYF. DNA for the CDR3: TGTGCCGTCACGGGGGCCTACGAGCAGTACTTC.